This T cell receptor beta chain was sequenced for a study of CD8+CD57+ T cells in acquired aplastic anemia. Study information: An average of 3.2 ug of DNA was obtained from sorted CD4+ and CD8+ cells.

General observations from the study: There were approximately 27 CD8+ CDR3 sequences that occurred in both patients and controls.

Investigators profiled TCR beta VDJ and CDR3 from genomic DNA template. TCRdb passed the reads through MiXCR, listing each CDR3 protein once. The sample shows 200,000 to 250,000 distinct CDR3 sequences, 47% of them seen only once. This clonotype has at least ten counts. Its antigen is currently unknown. The patients chosen for sequencing had shown expansion of CD8+CD57+ cells (detected by flow cytometry). Diagnosis of severe acquired aplastic anemia applied to all patients. This clonotype was sampled from a human donor with aplastic anemia. Material: sorted CD4+, CD8+, or CD8+CD57+ T cells (not recorded which) from PBMCs.

CDR3 sequence (DNA): TGTGCCAGCAGCTTAGGTGGGGGGAATTCACCCCTCCACTTT. Translating it yields CASSLGGGNSPLHF. The chain uses TRBV7-9 and TRBJ1-6; D possibly corresponds to TRBD1 (5 bases). Between the trimmed V and J ends, which lost 1 base and 7 bases, there was a span of 8 bases. Germline V gene lookup returns CDR1 SEHNR and CDR2 FQNEAQ (reference sequence). The CDR3 length is 14 residues.